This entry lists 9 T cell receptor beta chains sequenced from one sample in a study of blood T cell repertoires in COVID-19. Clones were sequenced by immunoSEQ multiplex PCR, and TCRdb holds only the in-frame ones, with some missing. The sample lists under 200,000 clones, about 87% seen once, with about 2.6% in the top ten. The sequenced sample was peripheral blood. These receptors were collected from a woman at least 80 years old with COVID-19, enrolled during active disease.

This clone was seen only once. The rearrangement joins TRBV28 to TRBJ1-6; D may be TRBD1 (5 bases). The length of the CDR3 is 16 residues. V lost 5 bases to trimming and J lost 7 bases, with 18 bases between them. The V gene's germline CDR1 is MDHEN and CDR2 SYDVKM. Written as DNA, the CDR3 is TGTGCCAGCAGTCCCTTCCCTGGGGCAGAAAATTCACCCCTCCACTTT. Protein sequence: CASSPFPGAENSPLHF.

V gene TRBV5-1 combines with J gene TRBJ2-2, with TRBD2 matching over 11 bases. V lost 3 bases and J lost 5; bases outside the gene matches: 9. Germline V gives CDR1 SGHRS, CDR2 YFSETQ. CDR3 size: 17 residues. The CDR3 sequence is CASSSGTSGQRTGELFF. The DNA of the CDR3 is TGCGCCAGCAGCTCCGGGACTAGCGGCCAAAGGACCGGGGAGCTGTTTTTT.

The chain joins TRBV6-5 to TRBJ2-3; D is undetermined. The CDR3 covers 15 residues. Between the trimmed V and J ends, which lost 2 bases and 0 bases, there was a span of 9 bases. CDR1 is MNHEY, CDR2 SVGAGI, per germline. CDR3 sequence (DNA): TGTGCCAGCAGTTACAATAGCCCGAGCACAGATACGCAGTATTTT. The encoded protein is CASSYNSPSTDTQYF.

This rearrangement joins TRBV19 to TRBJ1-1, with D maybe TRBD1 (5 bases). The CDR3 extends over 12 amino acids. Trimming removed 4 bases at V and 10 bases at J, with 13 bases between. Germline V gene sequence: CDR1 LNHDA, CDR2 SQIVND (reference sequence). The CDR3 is CASSSDRPGAFF. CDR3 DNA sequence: TGTGCCAGTAGTAGCGACAGACCGGGAGCTTTCTTT.

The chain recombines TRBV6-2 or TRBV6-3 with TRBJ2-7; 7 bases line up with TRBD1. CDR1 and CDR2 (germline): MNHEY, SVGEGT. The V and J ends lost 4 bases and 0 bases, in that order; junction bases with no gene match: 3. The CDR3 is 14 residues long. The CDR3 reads CASSSTGSSYEQYF. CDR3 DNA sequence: TGTGCCAGCAGTTCGACAGGGAGCTCCTACGAGCAGTACTTC.

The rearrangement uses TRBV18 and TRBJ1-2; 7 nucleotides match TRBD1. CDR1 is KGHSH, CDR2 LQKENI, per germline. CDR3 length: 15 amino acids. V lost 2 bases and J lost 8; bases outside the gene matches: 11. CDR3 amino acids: CASSPDRESSWGYTF. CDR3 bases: TGTGCCAGCTCACCAGACAGGGAATCCAGCTGGGGCTACACCTTC. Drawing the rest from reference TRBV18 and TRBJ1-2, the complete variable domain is NAGVMQNPRHLVRRRGQEARLRCSPMKGHSHVYWYRQLPEEGLKFMVYLQKENIIDESGMPKERFSAEFPKEGPSILRIQQVVRGDSAAYFCASSPDRESSWGYTFGSGTRLTVV.

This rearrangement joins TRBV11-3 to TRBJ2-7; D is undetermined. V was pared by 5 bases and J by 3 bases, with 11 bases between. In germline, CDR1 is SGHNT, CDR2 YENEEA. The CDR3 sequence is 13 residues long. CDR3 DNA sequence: TGTGCCAGCAGCAATAAGCTTCTCTACGAGCAGTACTTC. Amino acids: CASSNKLLYEQYF.

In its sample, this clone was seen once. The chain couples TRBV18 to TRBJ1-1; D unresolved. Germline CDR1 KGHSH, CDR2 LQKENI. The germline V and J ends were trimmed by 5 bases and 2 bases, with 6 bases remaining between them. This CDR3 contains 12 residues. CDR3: CASSMLNTEAFF. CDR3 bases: TGTGCCAGCTCAATGCTAAACACTGAAGCTTTCTTT.

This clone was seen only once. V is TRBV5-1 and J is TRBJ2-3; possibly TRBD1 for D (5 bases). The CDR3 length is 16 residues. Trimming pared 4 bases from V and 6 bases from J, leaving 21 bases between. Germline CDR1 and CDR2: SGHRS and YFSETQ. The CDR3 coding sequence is TGCGCCAGCAGCAGTGAACTGGCACCTCCAGGGGATACGCAGTATTTT. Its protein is CASSSELAPPGDTQYF.